The rows below give T cell receptor beta chains drawn from one sample of a study of cytomegalovirus exposure and HLA in healthy donors. Assay used: immunoSEQ multiplex PCR; TCRdb lists only in-frame clones, some missing. Of 200,000 to 300,000 clones listed, roughly four fifths are singletons. Sequencing was performed on PBMCs. The receptor source for this set is a woman aged 40 to 49 in good health and CMV-seropositive. CDR3s include the opening cysteine and the closing phenylalanine or tryptophan. A D gene is named only where the DNA matches it firmly. Clone size, where shown, is once, few, many, or a class for clones that have expanded.

d_call j_call v_call clone_size cdr3_nt cdr3_aa
. TRBJ2-7 TRBV18 . TGTGCCAGCTCACCACAGGGGGTTACCTACGAGCAGTACTTC CASSPQGVTYEQYF
TRBD2 TRBJ2-5 TRBV28 . TGTGCCAGCAGTCTTAGCGGGAGAGCGGAAGAGACCCAGTACTTC CASSLSGRAEETQYF
. TRBJ1-1 TRBV7-2 few TGTGCCAGCAGCTTAGGGACGGGGTATGCTTTCTTT CASSLGTGYAFF
TRBD2 TRBJ2-7 TRBV29-1 . TGCAGCGCAGAGGCGGGACTAATAGGCGAGCAGTACTTC CSAEAGLIGEQYF
. TRBJ2-3 TRBV9 once TGTGCCAGCAGCGTAGCGGGAACGGGAGTAAATACGCAGTATTTT CASSVAGTGVNTQYF
. TRBJ1-2 TRBV7-2 . TGTGCCAGCAGCTTAGCCCACCTCACACAGGGTGGCTACACCTTC CASSLAHLTQGGYTF
TRBD2 TRBJ2-3 TRBV5-6 . TGTGCCAGCAGCTTGGAGGGTAGCGGGATATACGCAGATACGCAGTATTTT CASSLEGSGIYADTQYF
. TRBJ1-1 TRBV6-1 . TGTGCCAGCAGTGCAGGGGCACGGGGTACTGAAGCTTTCTTT CASSAGARGTEAFF
. TRBJ1-5 TRBV30 . TGTGCCTGGAGCGTCAACTCCGATCAGCCCCAGCATTTT CAWSVNSDQPQHF
. TRBJ2-4 TRBV5-8 . TGTGCCAGCAGCTTGAACCCGGAAAACATTCAGTACTTC CASSLNPENIQYF
. TRBJ2-1 TRBV27 . TGTGCCAGCAGTCCAGTTAACTCCTACAATGAGCAGTTCTTC CASSPVNSYNEQFF
TRBD1 TRBJ2-4 TRBV7-3 . TGTGCCAGCAGCGCCCGACAGGGCTTTTTAGCCAAAAACATTCAGTACTTC CASSARQGFLAKNIQYF
. TRBJ2-7 TRBV2 once TGTGCCAGCACTCCGGTCCCCTACGAGCAGTACTTC CASTPVPYEQYF
TRBD2 TRBJ2-5 TRBV30 . TGTGCCTGGAGTGCGCGGGAGTCGCAGTACTTC CAWSARESQYF
. TRBJ2-2 TRBV5-1 . TGCGCCAGCAGCTTTAGCGGGAACACCGGGGAGCTGTTTTTT CASSFSGNTGELFF
. TRBJ2-1 TRBV7-3 . TGTGCCAGCAGCACCGATCCGACTAGTTATGAGCAGTTCTTC CASSTDPTSYEQFF
. TRBJ1-6 TRBV13 . TGTGCCAGCAGCCCCCAAGGGAGCTCCTATAATTCACCCCTCCACTTT CASSPQGSSYNSPLHF
. TRBJ2-1 TRBV6-7 . TGTGCCAGCAGTTACCCCGGGACTGGGGGCAATGAGCAGTTCTTC CASSYPGTGGNEQFF
TRBD2 TRBJ2-3 TRBV6-5 . TGTGCCAGCAGACGACTAGCGTGGAGACACGATACGCAGTATTTT CASRRLAWRHDTQYF
. TRBJ1-5 TRBV30 once TGTGCCTGGAGTCGTACAGCCAATCAGCCCCAGCATTTT CAWSRTANQPQHF
. TRBJ1-2 TRBV19 . TGTGCCAGTAGTATACAGGGGCCCCATGGCTACACCTTC CASSIQGPHGYTF
. TRBJ2-2 TRBV7-7 . TGTGCTAGCAGTCTGGGGGCAACGAACACCGGGGAGCTGTTTTTT CASSLGATNTGELFF
TRBD2 TRBJ2-7 TRBV6-1 . TGTGCCAGCAGTGGCGGGACTAGCGGGCGTTACGAGCAGTACTTC CASSGGTSGRYEQYF
TRBD1 TRBJ2-7 TRBV27 few TGTGCCAGCAGTCCCAACAGGGGTTTCAACGAGCAGTACTTC CASSPNRGFNEQYF
TRBD2 TRBJ2-7 TRBV19 . TGTGCCAGTAGGCTCGAGGGAGGGCCCCACCACTACGAGCAGTACTTC CASRLEGGPHHYEQYF
. TRBJ1-3 TRBV5-1 . TGCGCCAGCAGTAAACAGGAGTCTGGAAGCACCATATATTTT CASSKQESGSTIYF
. TRBJ2-5 TRBV5-1 . TGCGCCAGCAGCTCCGGACTGGATGGAGAGACCCAGTACTTC CASSSGLDGETQYF
. TRBJ2-7 TRBV29-1 . TGCAGCGTTGAAGCTCAGGGTGGGATTTCCTCCGAGCAGTACTTC CSVEAQGGISSEQYF
TRBD2 TRBJ2-7 TRBV30 . TGTGCCTCACTTGGACTAGCGGAGAACGGCGAGCAGTACTTC CASLGLAENGEQYF
. TRBJ2-1 TRBV7-8 . TGTGCCAGCAGCTTCCGGGACTTCTACAATGAGCAGTTCTTC CASSFRDFYNEQFF
. TRBJ2-7 TRBV15 . TGTGCCACCAGCAGTAACGACAGGTACGAGCAGTACTTC CATSSNDRYEQYF
TRBD1 TRBJ2-1 TRBV7-9 few TGTGCCAGCAGCCCTCGGACAGGGGGCGCCGGCAGCTACAATGAGCAGTTCTTC CASSPRTGGAGSYNEQFF
. TRBJ2-5 TRBV11-2 . TGTGCCAGCAGCTTAGAGGGGGCCTACCAAGAGACCCAGTACTTC CASSLEGAYQETQYF
TRBD1 TRBJ1-2 TRBV27 . TGTGCCAGCAGTTTAGCCTCTGGTGGGACAGCTAACTATGGCTACACCTTC CASSLASGGTANYGYTF
. TRBJ1-6 TRBV7-3 . TGTGCCAGCAGCTTAGATGGGGGGGATTCACCCCTCCACTTT CASSLDGGDSPLHF
. TRBJ2-1 TRBV15 once TGTGCCACCAGCAGCCAGCTGTGGGGAGACAATGAGCAGTTCTTC CATSSQLWGDNEQFF
TRBD2 TRBJ2-7 TRBV30 . TGTGCCTGGAGTCCAGGACTAGCGGGAGCCAACGAGCAGTACTTC CAWSPGLAGANEQYF
TRBD2 TRBJ2-1 TRBV19 . TGTGCCAGTAAAGCGGGACTATACAATGAGCAGTTCTTC CASKAGLYNEQFF
. TRBJ2-2 TRBV7-3 once TGTGCCAGCAGCTTAACCGGTAACACCGGGGAGCTGTTTTTT CASSLTGNTGELFF
TRBD2 TRBJ2-7 TRBV7-6 . TGTGCCAGCAGCTTAGCTAGCGGGACGACTGTTTACGAGCAGTACTTC CASSLASGTTVYEQYF
TRBD2 TRBJ2-7 TRBV6-5 . TGTGCCAGCAGCCCGACTAGCGGGAGATACGAGCAGTACTTC CASSPTSGRYEQYF
TRBD1 TRBJ1-4 TRBV7-2 . TGTGCCAGCAGCTTAGGACAGGGGAACTATAATGAAAAACTGTTTTTT CASSLGQGNYNEKLFF
. TRBJ2-7 TRBV6-6 . TGTGCCAGCAGTCCCTCCGTTTGGAGCTCCTACGAGCAGTACTTC CASSPSVWSSYEQYF
. TRBJ1-1 TRBV13 . TGTGCCAGCAGCTTACTGGGCCCACGGAATAACACTGAAGCTTTCTTT CASSLLGPRNNTEAFF
TRBD2 TRBJ2-1 TRBV6-5 . TGTGCCAGCAGTTCGCTAGCGGGAGTTTCAGTCAATGAGCAGTTCTTC CASSSLAGVSVNEQFF
. TRBJ1-5 TRBV6-6 . TGTGCCAGCAGTTACTCCCGGGGGGTCCCCCCCCAGCATTTT CASSYSRGVPPQHF
TRBD2 TRBJ2-2 TRBV7-8 few TGTGCCAGCAGCTCGGGACTAGCGGCCACCGGGGAGCTGTTTTTT CASSSGLAATGELFF
. TRBJ1-5 TRBV19 . TGTGCCAGTAGGCAGGTGAATACCAATCAGCCCCAGCATTTT CASRQVNTNQPQHF
. TRBJ1-3 TRBV5-1 . TGCGCCAGCAGCTTGTCAGGGGAAGGAAACACCATATATTTT CASSLSGEGNTIYF
TRBD1 TRBJ2-2 TRBV5-6 . TGTGCCAGCAGCCCACCGGGACAGATTTACACCGGGGAGCTGTTTTTT CASSPPGQIYTGELFF
TRBD2 TRBJ2-1 TRBV27 . TGTGCCAGCAGTTTCGGGGGGAGCTCCTACAATGAGCAGTTCTTC CASSFGGSSYNEQFF
TRBD1 TRBJ2-3 TRBV2 . TGTGCCAGGGGACAGGGGACAGATACGCAGTATTTT CARGQGTDTQYF
. TRBJ2-7 TRBV5-3 . TGTGCCAGAAGCCCCGGGGAAGGTCAGTACTTC CARSPGEGQYF
TRBD2 TRBJ2-7 TRBV27 . TGTGCCAGCAGTTTAGGCGGGAGGGCCTTGGACGAGCAGTACTTC CASSLGGRALDEQYF
TRBD1 TRBJ1-6 TRBV19 . TGTGCCAGTAGTGGCCGGGACAGGGGGCGGGATAATTCACCCCTCCACTTT CASSGRDRGRDNSPLHF
. TRBJ1-6 TRBV7-2 . TGTGCCAGCAGCTTAGTCCCGATTGAGAATTCACCCCTCCACTTT CASSLVPIENSPLHF